This TCR beta chain was found in a study of T-cell reconstitution after alpha-beta-depleted transplantation in children. This clonotype was detected only a few times. Unique molecular identifiers were incorporated when the TCRbeta library was constructed. One entry per CDR3 protein, called by TCRdb with MiXCR from the PCR reads. The repertoire holds 800,000 to 1,000,000 distinct CDR3 sequences, with 25% to 30% as singletons. CDR3 size: 11 residues. With 4 bases removed from V and 8 bases from J, the gap between germline ends came to 8 bases. This receptor was obtained from a boy younger than two who had a stem cell transplant for SCID, so the T cells may come from the graft donor. The chain carries TRBV12-3 or TRBV12-4 and TRBJ1-2; D is possibly TRBD1 (6 bases). Source: PBMCs, mostly from graft donor cells, taken 360 days after TCRalphabeta/CD19-depleted stem cell transplant. DNA of the CDR3: TGTGCCAGCAGTTACGGGGGCGGCTACACCTTC. Translation: CASSYGGGYTF.